This entry lists 13 T cell receptor beta chains sequenced from one sample in a study of radiotherapy plus CTLA-4 blockade in lung cancer. Only in-frame clones appear in the TCRdb table, and some are missing; sequencing was by immunoSEQ multiplex PCR. Among tens of thousands of clones listed, 60% to 85% were seen once. The material was peripheral blood, obtained from a patient treated with radiotherapy plus ipilimumab. All receptors come from a human donor with non-small cell lung cancer who had a partial response to radiotherapy plus ipilimumab. Some clones in this sample may be carry-over from other donors' samples.

This rearrangement joins TRBV4-3 to TRBJ2-5; a possible D gene is TRBD1 (5 bases). Matching the DNA end better, TRBJ2-7 makes the J call doubtful. CDR3 length: 13 amino acids. The germline V gene encodes CDR1 LGHNA and CDR2 YSLEER. As DNA, the CDR3 is TGCGCCAGCAGCCAAGGACAGCAAGGCGAGCAGTACTTC. Its protein is CASSQGQQGEQYF.

The chain couples TRBV28 to TRBJ2-3; 7 positions agree with TRBD1. There are 13 residues in the CDR3. Germline V gene data show CDR1 as MDHEN and CDR2 as SYDVKM. J lost 2 bases, V lost 10 bases, and 6 bases had no gene match. CDR3 in DNA: TGTGCCACCCGGACAGGACCCACAGATACGCAGTATTTT. It codes for CATRTGPTDTQYF.

The gene calls are TRBV18 and TRBJ2-7, with 10 bases aligning to TRBD1. V lost 6 bases to trimming and J lost 6 bases; unmatched junction nucleotides: 11. CDR1 is KGHSH and CDR2 is LQKENI in the germline V gene. CDR3 size: 15 residues. The CDR3 sequence: CASSQDRGRGGEQYF. CDR3 DNA: TGTGCCAGCTCCCAAGACAGGGGGCGCGGGGGCGAGCAGTACTTC.

V usage is TRBV29-1 and J usage is TRBJ1-4, with D uncertain. V was pared by 4 bases and J by 6 bases, with 12 bases between. The CDR3 is 13 residues long. CDR1 and CDR2 (germline): SQVTM, ANQGSEA. Written as DNA, the CDR3 is TGCAGCGTTGCGGGTCAGTCAGATGAAAAACTGTTTTTT. Its protein is CSVAGQSDEKLFF.

The V and J genes are TRBV27 and TRBJ2-5; TRBD2 matches 7 bases. The closer fit of TRBJ2-7 to the DNA end suggests the J call may be wrong. The CDR3 is made up of 14 amino acids. Germline CDR1 and CDR2: MNHEY and SMNVEV (reference sequence). CDR3 sequence (DNA): TGTGCCAGCAGACGGGCTAGCGGAGCCTACGAGCAGTACTTC. It codes for CASRRASGAYEQYF.

The chain uses TRBV6-5 and TRBJ2-7; 9 bases are shared with TRBD2. Germline CDR1 MNHEY, CDR2 SVGAGI. The junction had 8 bases not matched to a gene; V was cut back by 5 bases and J by 3 bases. The CDR3 has 15 amino acids. In nucleotides, the CDR3 is TGTGCCAGCAGTAAGATAGCGGGAGAGGGCTACGAGCAGTACTTC. Protein product: CASSKIAGEGYEQYF.

This chain joins TRBV5-1 and TRBJ1-1, with 9 bases fitting TRBD1. This CDR3 spans 15 amino acids. CDR1 is SGHRS and CDR2 is YFSETQ in the germline V gene. V shed 4 bases, J shed 1 base, and the junction held 5 bases outside the gene matches. CDR3 sequence reads: CASSVRQGGNTEAFF. Written as DNA, the CDR3 is TGCGCCAGCAGCGTCCGACAGGGGGGGAACACTGAAGCTTTCTTT.

The V gene is TRBV7-8, the J gene TRBJ2-1; 14 bases are shared with TRBD2. Germline assignment: CDR1 SGHVS and CDR2 FQNEAQ. With 3 bases clipped from V and 8 bases from J, the junction kept 3 bases outside the gene matches. The CDR3 is 15 residues long. The DNA of the CDR3 is TGTGCCAGCAGCTTCCGACTAGCGGGGGGGGATGAGCAGTTCTTC. Translated, it gives CASSFRLAGGDEQFF.

The chain uses TRBV18 and TRBJ1-2; D gene ambiguous. Trimming removed 2 bases from V and 2 bases from J, with 12 bases in between. The germline gives CDR1 KGHSH, CDR2 LQKENI. The CDR3 is 15 amino acids. The CDR3: CASSPLAELNYGYTF. In DNA, the CDR3 is TGTGCCAGCTCACCATTGGCAGAACTAAACTATGGCTACACCTTC.

J is TRBJ2-1 and V is TRBV11-3; a weak D match, TRBD2 (6 bases). The CDR3 spans 15 residues. The germline CDR1 and CDR2 sequences are SGHNT and YENEEA. V was trimmed by 0 bases and J by 9 bases, leaving 15 bases between them. The CDR3 coding sequence is TGTGCCAGCAGCTTAGACGGGAGCGTTGGGGGTGAGCAGTTCTTC. It encodes CASSLDGSVGGEQFF.

This clone was detected only a few times. J is TRBJ2-1 and V is TRBV7-3; D is possibly TRBD1 (6 bases). CDR3 length equals 14 residues. Germline values: CDR1 SGHTA, CDR2 FQGTGA. V lost 4 bases and J lost 9, with 16 bases in between. This CDR3 is CASSSGPGVGEQFF. The DNA for the CDR3 is TGTGCCAGCAGCTCGGGCCCAGGGGTCGGTGAGCAGTTCTTC.

V gene TRBV2 combines with J gene TRBJ1-2; 7 bases align to TRBD1. Germline CDR1 SNHLY, CDR2 FYNNEI. This CDR3 region has 14 residues. V dropped 7 bases and J dropped 1; count of bases not matched to a gene: 6. The CDR3 reads CASTGTALNYGYTF. CDR3 DNA sequence: TGTGCCAGCACCGGGACAGCCCTTAACTATGGCTACACCTTC.

The chain has TRBV14 and TRBJ1-4; D is perhaps TRBD1 (5 bases). There are 16 residues in the CDR3. Germline V gives CDR1 SGHDN, CDR2 FVKESK. Trimming took 4 bases from V and 4 from J, leaving 16 bases between them. This chain's CDR3 is CASSLNILQGNEKLFF. In DNA form, the CDR3 reads TGTGCCAGCAGCCTTAACATTCTCCAGGGTAATGAAAAACTGTTTTTT.